This TCR beta chain came from a study of OX40 agonist ivuxolimab in advanced cancers. Overall study: Dose-escalation patients' cancers were hepatocellular carcinoma, melanoma, renal cell or head and neck cancer. Partial response was recorded in three patients: one hepatocellular carcinoma and two cutaneous melanoma cases. Study results and caveats: At 0.1 to 3.0 mg/kg and by week 6, clonal expansion occurred in CD4+ and CD8+ blood T cells.

As regards this clone: What it recognizes is unknown.

Assay used: immunoSEQ multiplex PCR; TCRdb lists only in-frame clones, some missing. The sample has some 86,000 clones, over 75% seen once. V gave up 6 bases and J gave up 11 bases; unmatched junction bases: 12. The CDR3 runs 13 residues. The germline V gene has CDR1 PRHDT and CDR2 FYEKMQ (reference sequence). This sequence originates from an adult with an advanced solid tumor such as melanoma, head and neck, liver or kidney cancer. The input for sequencing was CD4+ or CD8+ T cells sorted from blood, taken in a trial of the OX40 agonist ivuxolimab. The chain joins TRBV13 to TRBJ2-5; 7 bases are a match to TRBD1. CDR3 loop: CASSYTTGDRQYF. DNA of the CDR3: TGTGCCAGCAGTTACACGACCGGGGACAGACAGTACTTC.